This T cell receptor (beta chain) comes out of a study of T cells in Graves' hyperthyroidism and ophthalmopathy. Study outcomes and limitations: Ophthalmopathy was distinguished from stable hyperthyroidism by 13 V-J signatures.

Patients counted as stable if ophthalmopathy did not develop within 18 months. Germline V CDR1 and CDR2: MDHEN, SYDVKM. V gave up 3 bases and J gave up 3 bases, with 16 bases separating them. The CDR3 contains 16 residues. The table lists this clonotype with many counts. Its antigen is currently unknown. The investigators amplified TCR beta CDR3 regions from RNA transcripts. First-round RT-PCR targeting the TCR CDR3 was performed with the HTBI primer set. TCRdb used MiXCR to reprocess the multiplex PCR reads, holding one entry per CDR3 protein. The table has 450,000 to 600,000 distinct CDR3 sequences, about 15% seen once; the top ten hold around 13%.

The sample comprised blood. The V call is TRBV28, the J call TRBJ2-3; D assignment may be TRBD1 or TRBD2 (5 bases each). The clonotype originates from a woman in her forties with Graves' hyperthyroidism. Here the CDR3 DNA reads TGTGCCAGCAGTTTTGGGGACCCCCTCGGAACAGATACGCAGTATTTT. The encoded protein is CASSFGDPLGTDTQYF.